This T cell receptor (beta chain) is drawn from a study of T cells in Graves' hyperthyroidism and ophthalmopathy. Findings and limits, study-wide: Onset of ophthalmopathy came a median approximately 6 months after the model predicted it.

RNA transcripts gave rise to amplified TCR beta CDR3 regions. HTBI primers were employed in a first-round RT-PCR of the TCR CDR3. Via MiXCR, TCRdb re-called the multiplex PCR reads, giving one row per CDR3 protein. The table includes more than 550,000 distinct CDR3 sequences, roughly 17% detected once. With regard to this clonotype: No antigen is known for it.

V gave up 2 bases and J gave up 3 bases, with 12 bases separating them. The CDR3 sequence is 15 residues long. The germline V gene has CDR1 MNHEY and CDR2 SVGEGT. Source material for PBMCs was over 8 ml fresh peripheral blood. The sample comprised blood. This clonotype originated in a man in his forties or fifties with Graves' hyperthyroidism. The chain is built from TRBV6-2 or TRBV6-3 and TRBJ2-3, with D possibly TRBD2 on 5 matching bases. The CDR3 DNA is TGTGCCAGCAGTTACCCCCGGGAAGGGACAGATACGCAGTATTTT. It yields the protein CASSYPREGTDTQYF.